A single sample is the source of the 22 T cell receptor beta chains below, sequenced in a study of identical twins (dated by TCRdb to 2016 to 2017). The library was generated by 5' RACE. Sequenced using an Illumina HiSeq 2000. The public sequencing data were trimmed at Q25 with fastp and processed into clonotypes with MiXCR by TCRdb, which kept only in-frame beta chains. Merged by CDR3 protein, the rows form single entries marked with the most common genes and DNA. The sample contains 1,800,000 or so distinct CDR3 sequences, less than 40% of them found a single time. The ten largest account for about 0.27% of the sample. Sequences were obtained from cord blood. These receptors originate from a newborn girl in good health.

The chain uses TRBV29-1 and TRBJ2-1, with D possibly TRBD2 on 6 matching bases. The CDR3 is 12 amino acids. Germline V gene sequence: CDR1 SQVTM, CDR2 ANQGSEA. V lost 8 bases to trimming and J lost 5 bases, with 13 bases between them. The CDR3 DNA reads as TGCAGCCCCCGGAGGAGGGACAATGAGCAGTTCTTC. This gives the protein CSPRRRDNEQFF.

Concerning this clonotype: Just one base apart from a much larger clone, this may be a read error. The J gene is TRBJ2-1, the V gene TRBV29-1, with 7 bases identical to TRBD1. CDR1 is SQVTM and CDR2 is ANQGSEA in the germline V gene. The CDR3 is 15 amino acids. The CDR3 region has the DNA TGCAGCGTTGAAGGGGGACAGACGTCCTACAATGAGCAGTCCTTC. It codes for CSVEGGQTSYNEQSF.

J is TRBJ2-3 and V is TRBV14, with 13 bases aligning to TRBD2. CDR3 length: 21 amino acids. V gave up 0 bases and J gave up 5 bases; unmatched junction bases: 17. Germline CDR1 reads SGHDN; CDR2 reads FVKESK. CDR3 DNA: TGTGCCAGCAGCCAAGATCCTTCACTAATTCTGACTAGCGGGGGGAGAGATACGCAGTATTTT. Encoded protein: CASSQDPSLILTSGGRDTQYF.

The chain joins TRBV6-1 to TRBJ2-7, with TRBD1 as a possible D gene (7 bases). Germline CDR1 reads MNHNS; CDR2 reads SASEGT. V gave up 6 bases and J gave up 4 bases, with 16 bases separating them. There are 14 residues in the CDR3. CDR3 coding DNA: TGTGCCAGCAGATGGGGGGACAGCCGGTACGAGCAGTACTTC. Its translation is CASRWGDSRYEQYF.

In this sample, this clonotype turned up a few times. V usage is TRBV7-9 and J usage is TRBJ1-1; 7 bases match TRBD1. CDR1 and CDR2 from the germline V gene are SEHNR and FQNEAQ (reference sequence). V lost 3 bases to trimming and J lost 0 bases; unmatched junction nucleotides: 7. This CDR3 comprises 16 residues. The CDR3 DNA follows: TGTGCCAGCAGCTTCTACAGGGGTGGGGTGAACACTGAAGCTTTCTTT. Its protein product is CASSFYRGGVNTEAFF.

In the case of this clonotype: Its ends do not fully match the called genes, so a read error is possible. V is TRBV5-1 and J is TRBJ2-1, with 8 bases aligning to TRBD2. The V gene's germline CDR1 is SGHRS and CDR2 YFSETQ. The CDR3 sequence is 12 residues long. The CDR3 sequence: CASSSGGNGQFF. CDR3 coding DNA: TGCGCCAGCAGCTCGGGGGGGAATGGGCAGTTCTTC.

This clonotype was seen more than once but under ten times. This chain joins TRBV20-1 and TRBJ1-1, with unresolved D. The V end was cut by 6 bases, the J end by 3 bases, with 20 bases between. The germline gives CDR1 DFQATT, CDR2 SNEGSKA (reference sequence). The CDR3 runs to 15 residues. This CDR3 is CSAGFLLFRDTEAFF. CDR3 nucleotide sequence: TGCAGTGCAGGGTTCCTTCTGTTCCGGGACACTGAAGCTTTCTTT.

This clonotype appeared a few times. One end of the junction is discordant with germline, which a read error may explain. This sequence joins TRBV12-5 and TRBJ2-3; D is unresolved. The germline CDR1 and CDR2 sequences are LGHNT and FRNRAP. The CDR3 contains 14 residues. CDR3 residues: CSAGDSKSTDTQYF. The DNA for the CDR3 is TGCTCCGCAGGCGATAGTAAGTCCACAGATACGCAGTATTTT.

Comments on this clonotype: This may stem from a read error, because a much larger clone lies one nucleotide away. The chain is built from TRBV28 and TRBJ2-4; D is unclear. The CDR3 totals 15 residues. Germline V gives CDR1 MDHEN, CDR2 SYDVKM. CDR3 sequence: CAGSLAPLAKNIQYF. The DNA for the CDR3 is TGTGCCGGCAGTTTAGCTCCTCTAGCCAAAAACATTCAGTACTTC.

This clonotype has only a few counts. The V and J genes are TRBV20-1 and TRBJ2-3; D is unclear. Germline V gene lookup returns CDR1 DFQATT and CDR2 SNEGSKA (reference sequence). The CDR3 extends over 9 amino acids. The CDR3 reads CTGSDTQYF. The CDR3 DNA sequence: TGCACCGGGTCAGATACGCAGTATTTT.

V is TRBV24-1 and J is TRBJ2-7; D is unclear. V lost 8 bases to trimming and J lost 1 base, with 11 bases between them. Germline CDR1 reads KGHDR; CDR2 reads SFDVKD. The CDR3 length is 13 residues. The CDR3 here is CATNSARSYEQYF. CDR3 in DNA: TGTGCCACCAACAGCGCCCGATCCTACGAGCAGTACTTC.

For the CDR3, the DNA is TGCAGTGCAAAGAGACAGGGGGCGGTCGACACTGAAGCTTTCTTT. Encoded protein: CSAKRQGAVDTEAFF. The V gene is TRBV20-1, the J gene TRBJ1-1; 10 nucleotides line up with TRBD1. Germline V lookup: CDR1 DFQATT, CDR2 SNEGSKA (reference sequence). CDR3 length: 15 amino acids. Trimming at V came to 6 bases and at J to 3 bases, leaving 10 bases not matched to a gene.

This rearrangement joins TRBV20-1 to TRBJ1-1; D is possibly TRBD1 (5 bases). The CDR3 loop spans 16 amino acids. V was shortened by 0 bases and J by 3 bases, with 17 bases between the two germline ends. CDR1 is DFQATT and CDR2 is SNEGSKA in the germline V gene (reference sequence). This CDR3 reads CSARDRDSRIYTEAFF. CDR3 nucleotide sequence: TGCAGTGCTAGAGATCGCGACAGTCGAATTTACACTGAAGCTTTCTTT.

This clonotype was recorded a few times. This chain uses TRBV7-2 with TRBJ2-7, with D uncertain. Germline loops: CDR1 SGHTA, CDR2 FQGNSA. V lost 5 bases to trimming and J lost 3 bases, with 11 bases between them. The CDR3 loop spans 13 amino acids. The chain's CDR3 is CASSHHRVYEQYF. As DNA, the CDR3 is TGTGCCAGCAGCCATCACCGGGTCTACGAGCAGTACTTC.

The CDR3 here is CSARGTGSRTEAFF. Here the CDR3 DNA reads TGCAGTGCTAGAGGGACAGGGAGTAGGACTGAAGCTTTCTTT. The chain is built from TRBV20-1 and TRBJ1-1, with 8 bases aligning to TRBD1. The CDR3 is 14 residues long. Germline CDR1 DFQATT, CDR2 SNEGSKA (reference sequence). V lost 1 base, J lost 5 bases, and 6 bases stayed unmatched.

CDR3: CASSHDAEETQYF. CDR3 nucleotide sequence: TGTGCCAGCAGCCACGACGCGGAAGAGACCCAGTACTTC. The J gene is TRBJ2-5, the V gene TRBV3-1; D uncertain. Per the germline V gene, CDR1 is LGHDT and CDR2 is YNNKEL (reference sequence). The V end was cut by 3 bases, the J end by 3 bases, with 8 bases between. CDR3 length equals 13 residues.

This clonotype was counted between two and nine times. The chain carries TRBV19 and TRBJ2-3, with TRBD1 matching 9 bases. The J segment lost 2 bases and the V segment lost 5 bases, leaving 5 bases of the junction unmatched. Per the germline V gene, CDR1 is LNHDA and CDR2 is SQIVND (reference sequence). The CDR3 is 15 amino acids. CDR3 in DNA: TGTGCCAGTAGTCTCCGGGACAGGGTCACAGATACGCAGTATTTT. It specifies CASSLRDRVTDTQYF. The complete variable domain, with remaining parts taken from reference TRBV19 and TRBJ2-3, reads DGGITQSPKYLFRKEGQNVTLSCEQNLNHDAMYWYRQDPGQGLRLIYYSQIVNDFQKGDIAEGYSVSREKKESFPLTVTSAQKNPTAFYLCASSLRDRVTDTQYFGPGTRLTVL.

The V and J genes are TRBV28 and TRBJ2-7, with 10 bases identical to TRBD2. The V and J ends lost 8 bases and 8 bases, in that order; junction bases with no gene match: 27. This CDR3 is built from 19 residues. From germline, CDR1 is MDHEN and CDR2 SYDVKM. CDR3 amino acids: CASFPPRLAGVLPSLQQYF. CDR3 coding DNA: TGTGCCAGCTTCCCTCCTAGGCTAGCGGGAGTACTCCCTAGTCTTCAGCAGTACTTC.

The CDR3 sequence: CASSLEVDYGYTF. The DNA for the CDR3 is TGTGCCAGCAGCTTAGAAGTAGACTATGGCTACACCTTC. V gene TRBV7-8 combines with J gene TRBJ1-2, with unresolved D. Germline V gene lookup returns CDR1 SGHVS and CDR2 FQNEAQ. The V end was cut by 1 base, the J end by 3 bases, with 6 bases between. The CDR3 is made up of 13 amino acids.

The rearrangement uses TRBV30 and TRBJ2-3, with D tentatively TRBD2 (6 bases). Germline V gene lookup returns CDR1 GTSNPN and CDR2 SVGIG (reference sequence). Trimming cost V 1 base and J 7 bases, with 12 bases left between them. There are 13 residues in the CDR3. The DNA for the CDR3 is TGTGCCTGGAGTGCCGGGACTCCGAATACGCAGTATTTT. Translated, it gives CAWSAGTPNTQYF.

There are a few counts of this clonotype. CDR3 sequence (DNA): TGTGCCAGCAGTTTGGCTAGCGGGGGGGCCAATGAGCAGTACTTC. Translated, it gives CASSLASGGANEQYF. V is TRBV27 and J is TRBJ2-5; 12 bases agree with TRBD2. CDR1 is MNHEY and CDR2 is SMNVEV in the germline V gene (reference sequence). This CDR3 contains 15 residues. V gave up 3 bases and J gave up 11 bases; unmatched junction bases: 10.

This clonotype has just a few counts. This sequence joins TRBV21-1 and TRBJ2-7. TRBV21-1 is marked as a pseudogene. The CDR3 contains 14 residues. This chain's CDR3 is CASSKAYGPYEQYF. CDR3 coding DNA: TGTGCCAGCAGCAAAGCCTACGGCCCCTACGAGCAGTACTTC.